This TCR beta chain stems from a study of long-term antiretroviral therapy in people with HIV. Study overall: It was about a decade after the earliest samples that the 2015 immediate-ART recommendation appeared. General observations from the study: Across all time points, the repertoire was dominated by clones that expanded before ART.

From each donor, at least one pre-ART PBMC sample and at least two post-ART PBMC samples were obtained. A v3.0 immunoSEQ assay was performed at survey level. The target of sequencing was 40,000-50,000 T-cell genomes per sample. Generated by immunoSEQ multiplex PCR, the TCRdb table keeps only in-frame clones and is missing some. There are 20,000 to 30,000 clones in the sample; about 79% occur only once, and roughly 5% lies in the top ten. CDR1 is SEHNR, CDR2 FQNEAQ, per germline (reference sequence). Between the trimmed V and J ends, which lost 3 bases and 7 bases, there was a span of 10 bases. CDR3 length equals 14 residues. Comments on this clone: The antigen is undetermined.

The chain employs TRBV7-9 and TRBJ1-6; D possibly corresponds to TRBD1 (5 bases). The receptor comes from a man aged 30 to 45 with HIV. This material consisted of unsorted PBMCs, taken 0.7 years before starting antiretroviral therapy. The CDR3 DNA reads as TGTGCCAGCAGCTTGGGTCCAGGGAATTCACCCCTCCACTTT. It translates to CASSLGPGNSPLHF.